A selection of T cell receptor beta chains follows, all from one sample in a study of blood T cell repertoires in COVID-19. Libraries were prepared by immunoSEQ multiplex PCR; TCRdb keeps only in-frame clonotypes and omits some of them. Among roughly 390,000 clones listed, 85% were seen once. Material for sequencing was peripheral blood. The receptors come from a woman between 18 and 30 years old with acute or convalescent COVID-19. Each CDR3 is given with its conserved first and last residue. A D gene is named only where the DNA matches it firmly. Only some rows state a clone size, as once, few, many or a class for expanded clones.

j_gene	d_gene	abundance	v_gene	CDR3aa	CDR3nt
TRBJ1-1	NA	NA	TRBV7-2	CASSFAPGEAFF	TGTGCCAGCAGCTTCGCTCCGGGAGAAGCTTTCTTT
TRBJ1-1	NA	NA	TRBV18	CASSPQATWGPEAFF	TGTGCCAGCTCACCCCAGGCGACATGGGGGCCTGAAGCTTTCTTT
TRBJ1-2	TRBD1	NA	TRBV28	CASSPRRQGGYGYTF	TGTGCCAGCAGTCCGAGACGCCAGGGGGGATATGGCTACACCTTC
TRBJ2-2	TRBD1	NA	TRBV5-1	CASSLAGGNTGELFF	TGCGCCAGCAGCTTGGCAGGGGGGAACACCGGGGAGCTGTTTTTT
TRBJ1-2	NA	NA	TRBV3-1/TRBV3-2	CASSYGLYGYTF	TGTGCCAGCAGCTACGGACTGTATGGCTACACCTTC
TRBJ2-7	TRBD1	NA	TRBV18	CASSEGAASYEQYF	TGTGCCAGCTCCGAGGGGGCGGCCTCCTACGAGCAGTACTTC
TRBJ2-2	NA	NA	TRBV3-1/TRBV3-2	CASSQSLGGGTGELFF	TGTGCCAGCAGCCAAAGTCTAGGGGGGGGCACCGGGGAGCTGTTTTTT
TRBJ2-7	TRBD2	NA	TRBV27	CASSSGGPYEQYF	TGTGCCAGCAGTTCGGGAGGGCCCTACGAGCAGTACTTC
TRBJ1-2	TRBD1	NA	TRBV6-5	CASSRGQGSGYTF	TGTGCCAGCAGTAGGGGACAGGGGAGTGGCTACACCTTC
TRBJ2-3	TRBD2	NA	TRBV14	CASSQLLAGGQDTQYF	TGTGCCAGCAGCCAATTACTAGCGGGAGGGCAAGATACGCAGTATTTT
TRBJ1-1	NA	NA	TRBV28	CASSPPSLDRQNTEAFF	TGTGCCAGCAGTCCTCCCTCTCTCGACAGACAGAACACTGAAGCTTTCTTT
TRBJ1-1	TRBD1	NA	TRBV24-1	CATRKQGADTEAFF	TGTGCCACCAGAAAACAGGGGGCTGACACTGAAGCTTTCTTT
TRBJ2-7	TRBD1	NA	TRBV11-3	CASSWGQGALYEQYF	TGTGCCAGCAGCTGGGGACAGGGGGCCCTCTACGAGCAGTACTTC
TRBJ2-2	NA	NA	TRBV2	CASSESGWELFF	TGTGCCAGCAGTGAAAGCGGGTGGGAGCTGTTTTTT
TRBJ2-7	NA	few	TRBV5-1	CASGGGRTYEQYF	TGCGCCAGCGGAGGCGGGCGGACCTACGAGCAGTACTTC
TRBJ2-2	NA	NA	TRBV28	CASSYLPFIGGELFF	TGTGCCAGCAGTTATCTCCCATTCATCGGCGGGGAGCTGTTTTTT
TRBJ2-3	TRBD2	NA	TRBV7-9	CASSRLAGSTDTQYF	TGTGCCAGCAGCAGGCTAGCGGGATCTACAGATACGCAGTATTTT
TRBJ2-2	NA	once	TRBV14	CASSPVINTGELFF	TGTGCCAGCAGCCCCGTTATTAACACCGGGGAGCTGTTTTTT
TRBJ1-1	TRBD1	NA	TRBV4-1	CASSQVERTGTTEAFF	TGCGCCAGCAGCCAAGTCGAAAGGACAGGGACCACTGAAGCTTTCTTT
TRBJ2-7	NA	NA	TRBV4-1	CASSQDRGGTPYEQYF	TGCGCCAGCAGCCAAGATAGGGGCGGGACCCCCTACGAGCAGTACTTC
TRBJ1-5	NA	NA	TRBV6-5	CASTRGIGQPQHF	TGTGCCAGCACAAGAGGGATTGGGCAGCCCCAGCATTTT
TRBJ1-2	NA	NA	TRBV2	CASSVTYGYTF	TGTGCCAGCAGTGTAACTTATGGCTACACCTTC
TRBJ1-2	TRBD1	NA	TRBV6-6	CASIPPGQDYGYTF	TGTGCCAGCATACCCCCGGGACAGGACTATGGCTACACCTTC
TRBJ1-6	NA	NA	TRBV9	CASSVDGEWNSPLHF	TGTGCCAGCAGCGTAGATGGGGAGTGGAATTCACCCCTCCACTTT
TRBJ1-2	NA	NA	TRBV28	CASSFPGGYTF	TGTGCCAGCAGTTTCCCAGGAGGCTACACCTTC
TRBJ2-1	NA	few	TRBV30	CAWSVLRQGQFF	TGTGCCTGGAGTGTACTAAGGCAGGGACAGTTCTTC
TRBJ1-2	TRBD1	NA	TRBV28	CASSSPATGDMDGYTF	TGTGCCAGCAGTTCCCCGGCGACAGGGGACATGGATGGCTACACCTTC
TRBJ2-1	TRBD1	NA	TRBV5-4	CASAGQGAFNEQFF	TGTGCCAGCGCTGGACAGGGGGCTTTCAATGAGCAGTTCTTC
TRBJ1-4	TRBD1	NA	TRBV2	CASRDSQNEKLFF	TGTGCCAGCCGGGACAGCCAAAATGAAAAACTGTTTTTT
TRBJ2-7	TRBD1	NA	TRBV30	CAWGQGARSYEQYF	TGTGCCTGGGGACAGGGGGCACGCTCCTACGAGCAGTACTTC
TRBJ2-7	TRBD1	NA	TRBV18	CASSPRTGTEEQYF	TGTGCCAGCTCACCCAGGACAGGGACGGAGGAGCAGTACTTC
TRBJ1-1	NA	few	TRBV7-2	CASSSARGGGTEAFF	TGTGCCAGCAGCTCCGCCCGAGGGGGGGGGACTGAAGCTTTCTTT
TRBJ2-1	TRBD1	NA	TRBV6-5	CASSYEGATYNEQFF	TGTGCCAGCAGTTACGAGGGGGCCACCTACAATGAGCAGTTCTTC
TRBJ2-3	NA	NA	TRBV10-3	CAISGTADTQYF	TGTGCCATCAGTGGGACAGCAGATACGCAGTATTTT
TRBJ1-1	NA	NA	TRBV27	CASTPQGFRDTEAFF	TGTGCCAGCACCCCTCAGGGTTTCCGGGACACTGAAGCTTTCTTT
TRBJ2-2	NA	once	TRBV24-1	CATSDRGRGSTGELFF	TGTGCCACCAGTGACAGGGGAAGGGGAAGCACCGGGGAGCTGTTTTTT
TRBJ2-3	NA	NA	TRBV6-5	CASRGGRGDTQYF	TGTGCCAGCAGGGGGGGGAGGGGGGATACGCAGTATTTT
TRBJ1-1	TRBD1	NA	TRBV19	CASSIPQGQGPTEAFF	TGTGCCAGTAGTATACCCCAGGGACAGGGACCCACTGAAGCTTTCTTT
TRBJ2-7	NA	NA	TRBV2	CASSEALQGSEQYF	TGTGCCAGCAGTGAAGCGCTTCAGGGAAGCGAGCAGTACTTC
TRBJ2-1	TRBD2	NA	TRBV6-1	CASSGYLAGSGNEQFF	TGTGCCAGCAGTGGATACTTAGCGGGCTCGGGTAATGAGCAGTTCTTC
TRBJ2-2	TRBD2	few	TRBV13	CASSSQAGTSGPTGAGELFF	TGTGCCAGCAGCTCCCAGGCCGGGACTAGCGGGCCAACCGGGGCCGGGGAGCTGTTTTTT
TRBJ2-6	NA	NA	TRBV1	CTSSQDWGQGAIPSGANVLTF	NA
TRBJ2-6	NA	NA	TRBV27	CASSSGSGANVLTF	TGTGCCAGCAGTTCAGGGTCTGGGGCCAACGTCCTGACTTTC
TRBJ2-2	NA	NA	TRBV6-5	CASRPPPVFTGELFF	TGTGCCAGCAGACCCCCCCCAGTCTTCACCGGGGAGCTGTTTTTT
TRBJ1-4	NA	NA	TRBV13	CASSLGGTVEKLFF	TGTGCCAGCAGCTTGGGCGGGACTGTAGAAAAACTGTTTTTT
TRBJ2-1	TRBD2	NA	TRBV19	CASDSGGARNEQFF	TGTGCCAGTGATAGCGGGGGGGCCCGCAATGAGCAGTTCTTC
TRBJ2-1	NA	NA	TRBV28	CASSLSAGLTGANEQFF	TGTGCCAGCAGTTTATCAGCGGGCCTCACAGGGGCCAATGAGCAGTTCTTC
TRBJ2-2	NA	NA	TRBV27	CASSLASGTGELFF	TGTGCCAGCAGTTTAGCTAGTGGGACCGGGGAGCTGTTTTTT
TRBJ2-1	TRBD2	NA	TRBV19	CASSPRGGVNNEQFF	TGTGCCAGTAGTCCGCGGGGGGGCGTCAACAATGAGCAGTTCTTC
TRBJ1-1	NA	NA	TRBV6-5	CASSYSRLVEAFF	TGTGCCAGCAGTTACTCAAGACTGGTTGAAGCTTTCTTT
TRBJ1-4	NA	NA	TRBV3-1/TRBV3-2	CASSQHQGNEKLFF	TGTGCCAGCAGCCAACACCAGGGGAATGAAAAACTGTTTTTT
TRBJ1-1	NA	once	TRBV3-1/TRBV3-2	CASSQSTPSGNTEAFF	TGTGCCAGCAGCCAAAGTACCCCCTCAGGGAACACTGAAGCTTTCTTT
TRBJ2-3	NA	NA	TRBV7-6	CASSLGMSGDSTDTQYF	TGTGCCAGCAGCTTAGGGATGTCCGGAGATAGCACAGATACGCAGTATTTT
TRBJ1-1	NA	NA	TRBV9	CASSAQTGTEAFF	TGTGCCAGCAGCGCTCAAACAGGGACTGAAGCTTTCTTT
TRBJ1-1	NA	NA	TRBV7-2	CASSLGETEAFF	TGTGCCAGCAGCTTAGGAGAGACTGAAGCTTTCTTT
TRBJ2-6	NA	NA	TRBV28	CASSPPADSGANVLTF	TGTGCCAGCAGCCCGCCGGCGGACTCTGGGGCCAACGTCCTGACTTTC
TRBJ1-5	TRBD1	NA	TRBV9	CASSPGQVEGQPQHF	TGTGCCAGCAGCCCCGGACAGGTCGAGGGGCAGCCCCAGCATTTT
TRBJ2-5	TRBD2	NA	TRBV24-1	CATSDLPGRGGPPQETQYF	TGTGCCACCAGTGATTTGCCGGGCCGGGGGGGCCCCCCCCAAGAGACCCAGTACTTC
TRBJ1-4	TRBD1	NA	TRBV9	CASSPGQGVNEKLFF	TGTGCCAGCAGCCCAGGACAGGGGGTTAATGAAAAACTGTTTTTT
TRBJ2-1	NA	once	TRBV9	CASSASGALNEQFF	TGTGCCAGCAGCGCAAGCGGCGCCCTCAATGAGCAGTTCTTC